This T cell receptor (beta chain) was sequenced in a study of blood T cell repertoires in COVID-19. CDR1 is LNHNV and CDR2 is YYDKDF in the germline V gene (reference sequence). The V segment lost 2 bases and the J segment 4 bases; nucleotides outside the gene matches: 6. This CDR3 is built from 17 residues. Sequencing used immunoSEQ multiplex PCR; TCRdb keeps in-frame clones, though not all of them. The table has 9,500 to 11,000 clones, about 87% seen once; the top ten hold less than 5%. The chain recombines TRBV15 with TRBJ2-4; 12 nucleotides line up with TRBD2. The sample comprised peripheral blood. This clonotype was obtained from a human donor in a cohort sampled during active COVID-19. The chain's CDR3 is CATSRPTGTSGKNIQYF. In DNA, the CDR3 is TGTGCCACCAGCAGACCAACCGGGACTAGCGGGAAAAACATTCAGTACTTC.